This is a list of T cell receptor beta chains from one sample in a study of blood T cell repertoires in COVID-19. Profiled with immunoSEQ multiplex PCR; TCRdb holds only in-frame clones, not every one. The profile covers about 170,000 clones, with about 85% appearing a single time and 3% to 3.5% taken by the ten largest. Input material: peripheral blood. The origin of the receptors is a human donor with acute or convalescent COVID-19. The donor label of this sample is uncertain. Each CDR3 is given with its conserved first and last residue. D genes are given only for firm matches. Size is omitted from some rows. Given values are once, few, many or a class for expanded clones.

clone_size,v_call,j_call,d_call,cdr3_nt,cdr3_aa
few,TRBV24-1,TRBJ1-2,TRBD1,TGTGCCACCAGTGAACACAGACAGGGACGTAGGGAGTGGAACTATGGCTACACCTTC,CATSEHRQGRREWNYGYTF
few,TRBV6-5,TRBJ1-3,.,TGTGCCAGCAGTTACGGGGCCCTCAGCTCTGGAAACACCATATATTTT,CASSYGALSSGNTIYF
.,TRBV4-1,TRBJ1-3,TRBD1,TGCGCCAGCAGCCAAGGCCCTATACGACAGGGCGGAAACACCATATATTTT,CASSQGPIRQGGNTIYF
.,TRBV6-5,TRBJ2-1,TRBD2,TGTGCCAGCAGCCCGGGACTAGCCCTTAATGAGCAGTTCTTC,CASSPGLALNEQFF
.,TRBV15,TRBJ2-7,TRBD1,TGTGCCACCAGCTCACGACAGGGTCGACTTTTCTACGAGCAGTACTTC,CATSSRQGRLFYEQYF
.,TRBV30,TRBJ1-3,.,TGTGCCTGCCTACTCCCTGCTGGAAACACCATATATTTT,CACLLPAGNTIYF
.,TRBV5-1,TRBJ2-7,TRBD1,TGCGCCAGCAGTAAGGACAGGGACAGGGGGGTCGAGCAGTACTTC,CASSKDRDRGVEQYF
.,TRBV7-9,TRBJ1-1,.,TGTGCCAGCAGCTTAGCGAATGCAGTGAACACTGAAGCTTTCTTT,CASSLANAVNTEAFF
once,TRBV23-1,TRBJ1-4,TRBD1,TGCGCCAGCAGTCGCACCTGGGGGGACAGGGAATCTTCTAATGAAAAACTGTTTTTT,CASSRTWGDRESSNEKLFF
few,TRBV27,TRBJ1-5,.,TGTGCCAGCAGCCCGAAGGGAGACCCTAATCAGCCCCAGCATTTT,CASSPKGDPNQPQHF
once,TRBV19,TRBJ1-3,.,TGTGCCAGTAGTCGGCGGATCTCTACAGGGCGTGGAAACACCATATATTTT,CASSRRISTGRGNTIYF
.,TRBV5-5,TRBJ1-1,.,TGTGCCAGCAGCTTGGTCCCCACAGTAAACACTGAAGCTTTCTTT,CASSLVPTVNTEAFF
.,TRBV6-2/TRBV6-3,TRBJ2-1,TRBD2,TGTGCCAGCAGTTCTCCCTACGGTAGCGGGGGCCCAAGGGGTGAGCAGTTCTTC,CASSSPYGSGGPRGEQFF
.,TRBV2,TRBJ1-5,.,TGTGCCAGCAGTGAGGGCAGAGATCAGCCCCAGCATTTT,CASSEGRDQPQHF
once,TRBV29-1,TRBJ1-5,TRBD1,TGCAGCGTCCAACAGGGGTTTCAGCCCCAGCATTTT,CSVQQGFQPQHF
.,TRBV6-2/TRBV6-3,TRBJ1-2,TRBD1,TGTGCCAGCAGCGGGACAGGGATTGGCTACACCTTC,CASSGTGIGYTF
.,TRBV6-5,TRBJ2-1,.,TGTGCCAGTAGGGAGGGAGGGGGAAGGTACAATGAGCAGTTCTTC,CASREGGGRYNEQFF
.,TRBV7-2,TRBJ1-1,.,TGTGCCAGCAGCTTAGCCTACAGGGTTGGGGACACTGAAGCTTTCTTT,CASSLAYRVGDTEAFF
.,TRBV7-6,TRBJ2-1,TRBD2,TGTGCCAGCAGCTTAGCAATAGCGGGGGGGTCCTACAATGAGCAGTTCTTC,CASSLAIAGGSYNEQFF
once,TRBV7-2,TRBJ1-2,.,TGTGCCAGCAGCTCCCCTAGGGGGTCCGATGGCTACACCTTC,CASSSPRGSDGYTF
.,TRBV2,TRBJ1-6,TRBD1,TGTGCCAGGGGACAGGAGGACTATAATTCACCCCTCCACTTT,CARGQEDYNSPLHF
.,TRBV24-1,TRBJ2-1,TRBD2,TGTGCCACCAGTGATTCTCGACTAGCGGGGCGGGAGCAGTTCTTC,CATSDSRLAGREQFF
.,TRBV28,TRBJ1-4,.,TGTGCCAGCAGTTTAGGAGGGTCTAATGAAAAACTGTTTTTT,CASSLGGSNEKLFF
.,TRBV5-6,TRBJ2-5,TRBD2,TGTGCCAGCAGCTTGGAGGGTAGCGGGGTGGGTACCCAGTACTTC,CASSLEGSGVGTQYF
.,TRBV11-3,TRBJ2-2,.,TGTGCCAGCAGCTCGAGAAGGATCCGGGATGGGGAGCTGTTTTTT,CASSSRRIRDGELFF
.,TRBV5-4,TRBJ2-3,TRBD2,TGTGCCAGCACCCCCGGGGGGAGGATAGATACGCAGTATTTT,CASTPGGRIDTQYF
.,TRBV6-5,TRBJ2-7,.,TGTGCCAGCAGTCTAGACCCGGGGGGCGGCCACGAGCAGTACTTC,CASSLDPGGGHEQYF
.,TRBV28,TRBJ2-7,TRBD2,TGTGCCAGCAGTCGCGGGGGGGGACTCTACGAGCAGTACTTC,CASSRGGGLYEQYF
.,TRBV18,TRBJ1-4,TRBD1,TGTGCCAGCCACAGGGGGGCAACTAATGAAAAACTGTTTTTT,CASHRGATNEKLFF
.,TRBV28,TRBJ2-7,TRBD1,TGTGCCAGCAGGGACAGGGACGGTGACGAGCAGTACTTC,CASRDRDGDEQYF
.,TRBV7-8,TRBJ1-4,.,TGTGCCAGCAGCTTGGGCCGTTTTCAAACTAATGAAAAACTGTTTTTT,CASSLGRFQTNEKLFF
.,TRBV28,TRBJ1-5,.,TGTGCCAGCAGTCCCGCCCCGCAGAATCAGCCCCAGCATTTT,CASSPAPQNQPQHF
.,TRBV5-1,TRBJ1-6,.,TGCGCCAGCAGCTTGGCCGTAGGGGATTCACCCCTCCACTTT,CASSLAVGDSPLHF
.,TRBV28,TRBJ2-3,.,TGTGCCAGCAAAAATAGGGGGAAGATCTATAGCACAGATACGCAGTATTTT,CASKNRGKIYSTDTQYF
.,TRBV19,TRBJ1-2,.,TGTGCCAGTAGTTCCCCGGAGGGGAGAAGTAACTATGGCTACACCTTC,CASSSPEGRSNYGYTF
.,TRBV5-1,TRBJ1-1,.,TGCGCCAGCAGCTTAACGACGGGGAACACTGAAGCTTTCTTT,CASSLTTGNTEAFF
.,TRBV6-5,TRBJ1-4,.,TGTGCCAGCAGCCTGCAGGGCGCTAATGAAAAACTGTTTTTT,CASSLQGANEKLFF
.,TRBV7-8,TRBJ2-5,TRBD2,TGTGCCAGCAGCCCGAAGACTAGCGGGGGGCGGGAGACCCAGTACTTC,CASSPKTSGGRETQYF
.,TRBV18,TRBJ1-6,.,TGTGCCAGCTCACCGGAAAGGAGGAATTCACCCCTCCACTTT,CASSPERRNSPLHF
few,TRBV2,TRBJ2-3,TRBD1,TGTGCCAGCAGACAGGGGGTAGATACGCAGTATTTT,CASRQGVDTQYF
.,TRBV10-1,TRBJ2-2,.,TGCGCCAGCAGTCCCCTAACGAACACCGGGGAGCTGTTTTTT,CASSPLTNTGELFF
few,TRBV15,TRBJ2-1,TRBD2,TGTGCCACCAGCAGGAATAGCGGGGGGTACAATGAGCAGTTCTTC,CATSRNSGGYNEQFF
.,TRBV7-9,TRBJ2-5,TRBD2,TGTGCCAGCAGCGAGCGGACTAGCGGGGGGTCCAGCCTAGAGACCCAGTACTTC,CASSERTSGGSSLETQYF
.,TRBV4-2,TRBJ1-1,.,TGTGCCAGCAGCCAAGCGGGGACTGAAGCTTTCTTT,CASSQAGTEAFF
.,TRBV19,TRBJ1-5,TRBD1,TGTGCCAGTAGGAAAAAATCCGGACAGGGCCGCGATCAGCCCCAGCATTTT,CASRKKSGQGRDQPQHF
.,TRBV18,TRBJ2-3,TRBD1,TGTGCCAGCTCACAACCAGGGGGCTCTGGGGCAGATACGCAGTATTTT,CASSQPGGSGADTQYF
.,TRBV6-4,TRBJ1-1,.,TGTGCCAGAAATCCTACAGGGACGAACACTGAAGCTTTCTTT,CARNPTGTNTEAFF
.,TRBV9,TRBJ2-5,TRBD2,TGTGCCAGCAGCGTGGGAGGACTAGCGGGGAACCAAGAGACCCAGTACTTC,CASSVGGLAGNQETQYF
few,TRBV4-1,TRBJ1-1,.,TGCGCCAGCAGCCAAGATCAGAGGTGGAATGAAGCTTTCTTT,CASSQDQRWNEAFF
.,TRBV7-2,TRBJ1-1,.,TGTGCCAGCAGCTTACACAGGGTCATGAACACTGAAGCTTTCTTT,CASSLHRVMNTEAFF
.,TRBV7-8,TRBJ1-5,.,TGTGCCAGCAGCTTAGCGCGGGAGCAGCCCCAGCATTTT,CASSLAREQPQHF
.,TRBV7-3,TRBJ2-3,.,TGTGCCAGCAGCTTAGGGTTGGGGGGAGGAGATACGCAGTATTTT,CASSLGLGGGDTQYF
few,TRBV30,TRBJ1-5,TRBD1,TGTGCCTGGAGTCACAGGGGAGGCCAGCCCCAGCATTTT,CAWSHRGGQPQHF
.,TRBV3-1/TRBV3-2,TRBJ1-4,.,TGTGCCAGCAGCCAAGGGGCCTCTAATGAAAAACTGTTTTTT,CASSQGASNEKLFF
.,TRBV18,TRBJ1-2,.,TGTGCCAGCTCACCACCGGGGGGGGCCTTCAACTATGGCTACACCTTC,CASSPPGGAFNYGYTF
.,TRBV4-1,TRBJ1-2,TRBD1,TGCGCCAGCAGCCAACCCACGACAGGGAGGTTTGGCTACACCTTC,CASSQPTTGRFGYTF
.,TRBV19,TRBJ1-1,TRBD1,TGTGCCAGTAGTAGTTTTTCGGGAGCAGGGGGCACTGAAGCTTTCTTT,CASSSFSGAGGTEAFF
.,TRBV6-6,TRBJ1-5,.,TGTGCCAGCAGTTACTTCTCGGGAGGGGGAGCGGCCCAGCATTTT,CASSYFSGGGAAQHF
.,TRBV3-1/TRBV3-2,TRBJ2-5,TRBD1,TGTGCCAGCACCACAGGGGGCGGTGAGACCCAGTACTTC,CASTTGGGETQYF
.,TRBV15,TRBJ1-4,.,TGTGCCACCAGCAGAGAGGGTTCCTTGAGGTCCGAAAAACTGTTTTTT,CATSREGSLRSEKLFF